The 4 T cell receptor beta chains reported below all come from one sample, sequenced in a study of T-cell reconstitution after alpha-beta-depleted transplantation in children. The TCRbeta library was prepared with unique molecular identifiers. TCRdb re-called the PCR reads through MiXCR, storing one row per CDR3 protein. This table holds about 400,000 distinct CDR3 sequences, roughly 22% found once. The input for sequencing was PBMCs from the stem cell graft donor, taken from the stem cell graft. Receptor source: a human donor who donated a stem cell graft to a child with acute myeloid leukemia.

V usage is TRBV7-6 and J usage is TRBJ2-3; D ambiguous. This CDR3 has 14 residues. The V end was cut by 4 bases, the J end by 1 base, with 9 bases between. Germline V gene lookup returns CDR1 SGHVS and CDR2 FNYEAQ. The CDR3 region has the DNA TGTGCCAGCAGCTGGACGACTGGCACAGATACGCAGTATTTT. This gives the protein CASSWTTGTDTQYF.

The chain combines TRBV4-3 with TRBJ2-4; D may correspond to TRBD1 or TRBD2 (5 bases each). Trimming took 0 bases from V and 4 from J, leaving 10 bases between them. Germline-derived CDR1 and CDR2 are LGHNA and YSLEER. The CDR3 length is 15 residues. The chain's CDR3 is CASSQEGTEKNIQYF. DNA of the CDR3: TGCGCCAGCAGCCAAGAAGGGACGGAGAAAAACATTCAGTACTTC.

The chain employs TRBV27 and TRBJ2-3, with D perhaps matching TRBD2 (5 bases). Trimming left V 0 bases short and J 1 base short, with 17 bases between. The CDR3 loop spans 18 amino acids. Germline V CDR1 and CDR2: MNHEY, SMNVEV (reference sequence). The CDR3 DNA reads TGTGCCAGCAGTTTATCGCCTTACATACTAGGCCGCACAGATACGCAGTATTTT. Translating it yields CASSLSPYILGRTDTQYF.

This clonotype was counted between two and nine times. The chain has TRBV7-2 and TRBJ1-1; D is perhaps TRBD1 (5 bases). The CDR3 contains 14 residues. V lost 1 base to trimming and J lost 8 bases, with 14 bases between them. Germline loops: CDR1 SGHTA, CDR2 FQGNSA. CDR3 in DNA: TGTGCCAGCAGCTTAGAGGCAGGGCGTGCCGAAGCTTTCTTT. Translation gives CASSLEAGRAEAFF.